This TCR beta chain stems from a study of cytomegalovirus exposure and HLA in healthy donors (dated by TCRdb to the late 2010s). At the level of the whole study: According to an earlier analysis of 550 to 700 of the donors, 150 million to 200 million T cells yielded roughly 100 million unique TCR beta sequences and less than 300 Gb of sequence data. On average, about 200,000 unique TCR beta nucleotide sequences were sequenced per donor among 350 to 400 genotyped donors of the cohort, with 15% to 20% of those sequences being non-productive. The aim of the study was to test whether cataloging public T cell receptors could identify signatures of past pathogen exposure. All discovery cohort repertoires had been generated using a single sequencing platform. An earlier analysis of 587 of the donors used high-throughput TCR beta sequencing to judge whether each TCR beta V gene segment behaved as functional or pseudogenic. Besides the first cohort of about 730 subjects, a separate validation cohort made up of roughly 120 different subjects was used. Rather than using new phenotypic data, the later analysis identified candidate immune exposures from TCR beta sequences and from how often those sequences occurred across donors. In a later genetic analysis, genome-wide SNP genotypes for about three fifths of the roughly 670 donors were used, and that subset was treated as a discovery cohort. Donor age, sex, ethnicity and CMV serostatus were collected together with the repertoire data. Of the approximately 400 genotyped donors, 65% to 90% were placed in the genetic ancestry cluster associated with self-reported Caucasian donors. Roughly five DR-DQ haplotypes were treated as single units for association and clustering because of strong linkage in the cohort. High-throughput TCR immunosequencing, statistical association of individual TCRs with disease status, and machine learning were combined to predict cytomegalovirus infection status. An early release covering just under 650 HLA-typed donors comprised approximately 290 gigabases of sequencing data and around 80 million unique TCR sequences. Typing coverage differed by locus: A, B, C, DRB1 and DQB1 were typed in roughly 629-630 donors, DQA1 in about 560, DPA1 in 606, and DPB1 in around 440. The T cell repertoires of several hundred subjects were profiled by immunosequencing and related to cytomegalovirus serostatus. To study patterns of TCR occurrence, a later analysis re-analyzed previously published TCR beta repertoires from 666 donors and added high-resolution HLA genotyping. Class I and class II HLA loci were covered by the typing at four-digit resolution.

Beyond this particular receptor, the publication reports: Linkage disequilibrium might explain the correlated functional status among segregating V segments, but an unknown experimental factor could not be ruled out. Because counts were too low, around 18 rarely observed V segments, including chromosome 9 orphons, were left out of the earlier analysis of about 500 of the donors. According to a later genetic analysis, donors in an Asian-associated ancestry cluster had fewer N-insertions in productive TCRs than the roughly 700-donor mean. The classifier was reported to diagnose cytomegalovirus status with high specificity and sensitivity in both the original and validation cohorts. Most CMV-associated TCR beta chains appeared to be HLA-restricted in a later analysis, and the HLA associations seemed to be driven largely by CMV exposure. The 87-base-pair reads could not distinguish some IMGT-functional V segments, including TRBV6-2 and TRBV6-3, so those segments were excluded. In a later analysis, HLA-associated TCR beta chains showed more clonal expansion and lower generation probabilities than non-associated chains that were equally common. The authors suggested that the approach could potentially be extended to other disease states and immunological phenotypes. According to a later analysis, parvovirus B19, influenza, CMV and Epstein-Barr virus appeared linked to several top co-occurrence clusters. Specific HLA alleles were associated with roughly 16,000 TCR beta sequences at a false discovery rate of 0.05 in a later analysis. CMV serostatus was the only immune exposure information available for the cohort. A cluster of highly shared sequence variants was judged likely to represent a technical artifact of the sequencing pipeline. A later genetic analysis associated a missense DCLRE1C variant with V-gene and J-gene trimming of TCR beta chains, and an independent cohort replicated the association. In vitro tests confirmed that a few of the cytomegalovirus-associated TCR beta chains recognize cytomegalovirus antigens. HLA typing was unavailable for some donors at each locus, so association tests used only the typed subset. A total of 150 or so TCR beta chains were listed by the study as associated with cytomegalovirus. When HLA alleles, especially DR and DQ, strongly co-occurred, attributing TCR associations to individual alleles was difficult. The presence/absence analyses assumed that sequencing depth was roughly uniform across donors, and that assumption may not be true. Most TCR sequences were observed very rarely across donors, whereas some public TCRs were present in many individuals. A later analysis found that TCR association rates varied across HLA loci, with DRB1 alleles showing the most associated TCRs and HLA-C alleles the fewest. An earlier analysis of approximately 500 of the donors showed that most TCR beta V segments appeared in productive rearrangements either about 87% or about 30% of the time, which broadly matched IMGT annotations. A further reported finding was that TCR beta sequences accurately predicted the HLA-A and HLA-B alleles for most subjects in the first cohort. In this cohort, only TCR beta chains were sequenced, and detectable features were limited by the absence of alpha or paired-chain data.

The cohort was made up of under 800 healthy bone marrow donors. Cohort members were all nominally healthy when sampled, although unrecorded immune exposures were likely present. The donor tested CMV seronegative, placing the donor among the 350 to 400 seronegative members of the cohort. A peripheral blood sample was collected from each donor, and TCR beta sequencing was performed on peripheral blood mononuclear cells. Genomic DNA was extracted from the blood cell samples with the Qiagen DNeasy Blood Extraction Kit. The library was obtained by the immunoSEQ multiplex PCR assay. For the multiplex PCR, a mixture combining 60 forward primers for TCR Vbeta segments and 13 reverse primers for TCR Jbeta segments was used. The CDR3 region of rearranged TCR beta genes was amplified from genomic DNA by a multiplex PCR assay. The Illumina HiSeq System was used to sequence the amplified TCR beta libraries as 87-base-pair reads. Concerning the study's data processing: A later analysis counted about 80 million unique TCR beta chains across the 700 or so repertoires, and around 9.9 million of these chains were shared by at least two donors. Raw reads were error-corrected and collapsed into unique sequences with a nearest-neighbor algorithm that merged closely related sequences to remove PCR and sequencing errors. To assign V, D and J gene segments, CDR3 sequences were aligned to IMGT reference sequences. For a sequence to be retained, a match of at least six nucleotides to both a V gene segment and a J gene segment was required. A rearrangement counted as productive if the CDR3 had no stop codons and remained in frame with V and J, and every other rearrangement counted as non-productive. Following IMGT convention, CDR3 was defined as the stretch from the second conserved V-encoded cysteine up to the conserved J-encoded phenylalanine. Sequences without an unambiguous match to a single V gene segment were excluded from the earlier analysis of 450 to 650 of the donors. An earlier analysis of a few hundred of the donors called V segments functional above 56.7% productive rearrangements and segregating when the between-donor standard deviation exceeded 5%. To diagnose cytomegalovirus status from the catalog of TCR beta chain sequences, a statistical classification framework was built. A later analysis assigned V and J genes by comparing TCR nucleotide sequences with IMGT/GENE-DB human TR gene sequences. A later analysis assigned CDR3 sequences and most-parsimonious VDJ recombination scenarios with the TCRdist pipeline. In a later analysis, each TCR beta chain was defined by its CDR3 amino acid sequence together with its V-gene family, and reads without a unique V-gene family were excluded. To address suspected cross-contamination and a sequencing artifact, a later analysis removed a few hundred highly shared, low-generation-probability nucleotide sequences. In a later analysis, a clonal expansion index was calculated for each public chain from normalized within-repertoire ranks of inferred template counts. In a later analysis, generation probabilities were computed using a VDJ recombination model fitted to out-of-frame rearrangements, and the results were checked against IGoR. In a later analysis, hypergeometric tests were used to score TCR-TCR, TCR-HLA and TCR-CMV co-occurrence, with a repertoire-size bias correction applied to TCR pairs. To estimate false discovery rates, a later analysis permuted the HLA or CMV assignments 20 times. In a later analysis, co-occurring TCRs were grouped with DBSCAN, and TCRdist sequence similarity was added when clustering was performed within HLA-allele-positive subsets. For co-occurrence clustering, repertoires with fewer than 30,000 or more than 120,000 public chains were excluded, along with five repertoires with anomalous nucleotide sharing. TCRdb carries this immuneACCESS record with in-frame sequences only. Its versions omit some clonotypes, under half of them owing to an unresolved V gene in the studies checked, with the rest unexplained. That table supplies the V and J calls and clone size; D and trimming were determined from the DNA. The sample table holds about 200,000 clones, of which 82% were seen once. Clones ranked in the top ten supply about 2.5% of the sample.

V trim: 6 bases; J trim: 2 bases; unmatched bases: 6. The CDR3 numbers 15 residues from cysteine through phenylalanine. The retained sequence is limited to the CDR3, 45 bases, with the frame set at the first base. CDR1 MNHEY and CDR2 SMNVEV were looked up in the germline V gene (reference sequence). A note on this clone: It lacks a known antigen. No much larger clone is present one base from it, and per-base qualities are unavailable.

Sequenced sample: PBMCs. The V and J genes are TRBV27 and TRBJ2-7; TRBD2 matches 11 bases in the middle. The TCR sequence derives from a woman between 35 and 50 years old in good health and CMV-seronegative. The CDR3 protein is CASRLGTSGPYEQYF. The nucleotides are TGTGCCAGCAGACTCGGGACTAGCGGACCCTACGAGCAGTACTTC.